A single sample gave rise to the 6 T cell receptor beta chains below, sequenced in a study of blood T cells in healthy people across ages. Next came a second PCR, run for about 6 to 12 cycles, which used a sample-barcoded 5' primer along with a J-beta primer mix. TCRdb re-called the 5' RACE reads with MiXCR, one entry per CDR3 protein. This sample carries around 850,000 distinct CDR3 sequences, under 40% of them seen once, and the ten largest clones take roughly 13%. The sample was blood. These receptors were obtained from a man aged 18 to 29 in good health.

The chain recombines TRBV4-3 with TRBJ2-3, with TRBD2 matching 8 bases. With 1 base clipped from V and 7 bases from J, the junction kept 1 base outside the gene matches. Germline CDR1 is LGHNA and CDR2 is YSLEER. CDR3 length: 13 amino acids. The DNA for the CDR3 is TGCGCCAGCAGCCAAGGGACTAGCAATACGCAGTATTTT. This translates into CASSQGTSNTQYF.

The V and J genes are TRBV11-1 and TRBJ2-1; TRBD1 aligns across 7 bases. The DNA matches TRBJ2-7 better at its end, which makes the J call doubtful. Germline loops: CDR1 SGHAT, CDR2 FQDESV (reference sequence). The CDR3 runs 16 residues. This CDR3 is CASSPRDRYSYNEQYF. The CDR3 nucleotides are TGTGCCAGCAGCCCACGGGACAGATACTCCTACAATGAGCAGTACTTC.

In DNA form, the CDR3 reads TGTGCCAGTAGCAGGACAGGGGGATTCTACGAGCAGTACTTC. As protein: CASSRTGGFYEQYF. The chain links TRBV19 to TRBJ2-7; 10 positions match TRBD1. The CDR3 has 14 amino acids. Unmatched junction bases numbered 5, after V lost 6 bases and J lost 3 bases. Germline V gene lookup returns CDR1 LNHDA and CDR2 SQIVND (reference sequence).

This clonotype was detected only a few times. V is TRBV6-5 and J is TRBJ2-1; 7 nucleotides align to TRBD1. There are 19 residues in the CDR3. The germline V gene has CDR1 MNHEY and CDR2 SVGAGI. V was clipped by 2 bases and J by 1 base; unmatched bases: 14. CDR3 nucleotide sequence: TGTGCCAGCAGTTACCCTTCGGACAGGCCACCTCGGTCCTACAATGAGCAGTTCTTC. Its translation is CASSYPSDRPPRSYNEQFF.

In nucleotides, the CDR3 is TGCGCCAGCAGCTTGTTGACAGGGAGAGAGACCCAGTACTTC. This gives the protein CASSLLTGRETQYF. The V and J genes are TRBV5-1 and TRBJ2-7; TRBD1 agrees at 7 bases. With the DNA end fitting TRBJ2-5 better, the J assignment may be wrong. This CDR3 is 14 amino acids long. Per the germline V gene, CDR1 is SGHRS and CDR2 is YFSETQ.

In regard to this clonotype: A much larger clone is a single base away; this may be a read error. J is TRBJ2-7 and V is TRBV15; D possibly corresponds to TRBD1 (5 bases). The V end lost 4 bases, the J end lost 0 bases, and 10 bases lay between the germline ends. The CDR3 length is 14 residues. CDR1 is LNHNV and CDR2 is YYDKDF in the germline V gene (reference sequence). For the CDR3, the DNA is TGTGCCACCAGCATGGACAACTGCTCCTACGAGCAGTACTTC. Its translation: CATSMDNCSYEQYF.